The clone carrying this T cell receptor beta chain was counted a single time. The antigen is unknown. The data derive from a study of graft-versus-host responses after intestinal transplantation. The overall study: All of the recipients had induction that used anti-thymocyte globulin, then tacrolimus and steroids for two to four years.

Sequencing was performed with immunoSEQ multiplex PCR; in TCRdb, only in-frame clones are kept and a portion is missing. The table has 84,000 or so clones, about nine tenths seen once. V was pared by 5 bases and J by 11 bases, with 18 bases between. The germline V gene encodes CDR1 MNHEY and CDR2 SVGAGI. The CDR3 runs to 13 residues. Sequencing was performed on unstimulated CD4+ T cells sorted from spleen or lymph node cells, taken before intestinal transplant. The chain links TRBV6-5 to TRBJ1-1; D unclear. The source of this sequence is a human donor who received an intestinal transplant. The CDR3 region is CASSRVFPHTAFF. The CDR3 DNA follows: TGTGCCAGCAGTAGGGTATTCCCCCATACGGCTTTCTTT.